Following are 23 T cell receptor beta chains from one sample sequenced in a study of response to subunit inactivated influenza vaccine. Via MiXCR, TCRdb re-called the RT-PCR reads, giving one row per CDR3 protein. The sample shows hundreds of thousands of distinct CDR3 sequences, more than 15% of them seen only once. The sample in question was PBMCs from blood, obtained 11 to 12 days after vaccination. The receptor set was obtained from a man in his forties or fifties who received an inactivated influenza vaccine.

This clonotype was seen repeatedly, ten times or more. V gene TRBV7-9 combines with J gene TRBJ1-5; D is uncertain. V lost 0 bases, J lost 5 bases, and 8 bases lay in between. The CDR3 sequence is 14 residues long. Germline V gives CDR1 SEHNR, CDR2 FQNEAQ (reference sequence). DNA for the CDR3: TGTGCCAGCAGCTTAGCAGGTAACCATCAGCCCCAGCATTTT. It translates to CASSLAGNHQPQHF.

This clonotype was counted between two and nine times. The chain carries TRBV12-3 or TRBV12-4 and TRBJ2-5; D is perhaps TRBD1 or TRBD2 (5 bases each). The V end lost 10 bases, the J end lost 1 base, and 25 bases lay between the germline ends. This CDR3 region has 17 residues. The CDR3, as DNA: TGTGCCAAACCGGGGCCTCCCAAGGGCGCATTCCAAGAGACCCAGTACTTC. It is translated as CAKPGPPKGAFQETQYF.

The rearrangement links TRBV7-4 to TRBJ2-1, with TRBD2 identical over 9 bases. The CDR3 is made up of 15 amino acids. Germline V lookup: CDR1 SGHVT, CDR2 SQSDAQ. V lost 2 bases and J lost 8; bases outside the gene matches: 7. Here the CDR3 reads CASSLSSGVMYEQFF. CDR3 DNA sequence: TGTGCCAGCAGCTTATCTAGCGGGGTGATGTATGAGCAGTTCTTC.

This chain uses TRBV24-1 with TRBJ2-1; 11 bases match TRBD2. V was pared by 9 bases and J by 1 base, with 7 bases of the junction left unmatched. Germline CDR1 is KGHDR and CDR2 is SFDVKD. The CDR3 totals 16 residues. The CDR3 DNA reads TGTGCCACCTCACTAGCGGGGGACTGGTCCTACAATGAGCAGTTCTTC. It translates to CATSLAGDWSYNEQFF.

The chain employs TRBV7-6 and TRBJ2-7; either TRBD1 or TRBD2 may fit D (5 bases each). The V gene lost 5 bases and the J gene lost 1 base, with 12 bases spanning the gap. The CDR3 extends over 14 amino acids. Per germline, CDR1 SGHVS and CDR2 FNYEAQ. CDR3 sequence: CASSRGVNSYEQYF. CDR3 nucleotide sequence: TGTGCCAGCAGCCGAGGGGTCAATTCCTACGAGCAGTACTTC.

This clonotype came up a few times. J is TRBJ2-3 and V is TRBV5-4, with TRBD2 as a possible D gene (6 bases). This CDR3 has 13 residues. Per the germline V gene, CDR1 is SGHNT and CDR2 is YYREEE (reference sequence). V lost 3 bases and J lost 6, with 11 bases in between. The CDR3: CASSSGELDTQYF. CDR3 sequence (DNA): TGTGCCAGCAGCTCGGGGGAACTTGATACGCAGTATTTT.

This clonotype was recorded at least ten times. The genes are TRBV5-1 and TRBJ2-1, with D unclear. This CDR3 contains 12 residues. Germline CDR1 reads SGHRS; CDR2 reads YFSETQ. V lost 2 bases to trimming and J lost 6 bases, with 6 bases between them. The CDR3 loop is CASSFGVNEQFF. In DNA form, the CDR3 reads TGCGCCAGCAGCTTTGGGGTCAATGAGCAGTTCTTC.

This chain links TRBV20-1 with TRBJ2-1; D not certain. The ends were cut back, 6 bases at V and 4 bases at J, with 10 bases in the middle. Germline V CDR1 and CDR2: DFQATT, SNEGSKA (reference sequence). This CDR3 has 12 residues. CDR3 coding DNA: TGCAGTGCGATGTACAGTTACAATGAGCAGTTCTTC. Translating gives CSAMYSYNEQFF.

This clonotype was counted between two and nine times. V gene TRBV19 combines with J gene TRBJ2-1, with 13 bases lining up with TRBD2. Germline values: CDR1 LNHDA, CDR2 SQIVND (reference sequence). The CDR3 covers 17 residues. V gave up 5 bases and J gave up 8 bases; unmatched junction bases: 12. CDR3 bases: TGTGCCAGTAGTCCAAGGACTAGCGGGAGTGGTTTGTATGAGCAGTTCTTC. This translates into CASSPRTSGSGLYEQFF.

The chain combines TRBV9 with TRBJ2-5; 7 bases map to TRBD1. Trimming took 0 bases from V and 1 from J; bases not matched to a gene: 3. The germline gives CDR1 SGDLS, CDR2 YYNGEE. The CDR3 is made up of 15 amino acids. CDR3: CASSVAGQTQETQYF. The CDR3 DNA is TGTGCCAGCAGCGTAGCGGGACAGACCCAAGAGACCCAGTACTTC.

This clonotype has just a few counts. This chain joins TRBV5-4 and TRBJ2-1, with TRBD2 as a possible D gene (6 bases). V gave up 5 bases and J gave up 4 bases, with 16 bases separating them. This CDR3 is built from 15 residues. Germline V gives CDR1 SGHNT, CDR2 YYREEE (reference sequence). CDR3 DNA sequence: TGTGCCAGCAGGGAGGACCGCGGGGCTTACAATGAGCAGTTCTTC. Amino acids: CASREDRGAYNEQFF. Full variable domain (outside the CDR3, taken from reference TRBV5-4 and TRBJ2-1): ETGVTQSPTHLIKTRGQQVTLRCSSQSGHNTVSWYQQALGQGPQFIFQYYREEENGRGNFPPRFSGLQFPNYSSELNVNALELDDSALYLCASREDRGAYNEQFFGPGTRLTVL.

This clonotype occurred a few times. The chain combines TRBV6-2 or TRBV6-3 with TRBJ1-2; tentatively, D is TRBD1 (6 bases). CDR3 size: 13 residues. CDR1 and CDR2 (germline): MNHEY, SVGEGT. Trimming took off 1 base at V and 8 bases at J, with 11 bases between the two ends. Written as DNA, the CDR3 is TGTGCCAGCAGTTACTGGGACACTGGAGGCTACACCTTC. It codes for CASSYWDTGGYTF.

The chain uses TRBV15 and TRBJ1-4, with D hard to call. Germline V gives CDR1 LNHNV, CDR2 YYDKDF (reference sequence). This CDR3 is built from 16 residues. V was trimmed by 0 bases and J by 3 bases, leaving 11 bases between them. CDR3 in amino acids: CATSREYGVANEKLFF. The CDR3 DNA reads TGTGCCACCAGCAGAGAATACGGGGTAGCTAATGAAAAACTGTTTTTT.

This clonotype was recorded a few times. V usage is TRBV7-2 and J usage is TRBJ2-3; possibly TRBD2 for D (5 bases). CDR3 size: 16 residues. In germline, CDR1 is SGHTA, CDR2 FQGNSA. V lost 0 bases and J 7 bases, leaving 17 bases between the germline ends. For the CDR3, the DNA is TGTGCCAGCAGCTTAGCGGTGGCGGGTAGGCGAAATACGCAGTATTTT. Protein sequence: CASSLAVAGRRNTQYF.

The DNA for the CDR3 is TGTGCCAGCGTGGACAGGGCAAATTCACCCCTCCACTTT. This sequence encodes CASVDRANSPLHF. This rearrangement joins TRBV6-2 or TRBV6-3 to TRBJ1-6; 8 nucleotides line up with TRBD1. The V and J ends lost 8 bases and 7 bases, in that order; junction bases with no gene match: 4. The CDR3 totals 13 residues. Germline V gene lookup returns CDR1 MNHEY and CDR2 SVGEGT.

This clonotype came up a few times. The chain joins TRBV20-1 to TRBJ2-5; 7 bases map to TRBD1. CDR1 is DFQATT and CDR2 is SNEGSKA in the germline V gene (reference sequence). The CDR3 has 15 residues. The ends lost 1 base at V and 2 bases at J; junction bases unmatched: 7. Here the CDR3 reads CSARGLTGKQETQYF. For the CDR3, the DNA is TGCAGTGCTAGAGGCCTGACAGGGAAACAAGAGACCCAGTACTTC.

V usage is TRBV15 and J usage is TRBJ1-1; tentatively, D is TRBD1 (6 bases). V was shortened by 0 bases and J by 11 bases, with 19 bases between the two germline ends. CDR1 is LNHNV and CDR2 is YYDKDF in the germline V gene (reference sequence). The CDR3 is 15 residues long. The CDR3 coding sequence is TGTGCCACCAGCAGAGAAGTCGGCAGGGGAGAAGGGGCTTTCTTT. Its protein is CATSREVGRGEGAFF.

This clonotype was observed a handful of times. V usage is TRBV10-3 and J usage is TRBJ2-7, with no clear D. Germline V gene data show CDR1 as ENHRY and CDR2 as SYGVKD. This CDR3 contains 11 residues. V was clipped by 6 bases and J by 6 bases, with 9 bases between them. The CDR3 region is CAISLGGEQYF. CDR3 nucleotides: TGTGCCATCAGCCTCGGCGGCGAGCAGTACTTC.

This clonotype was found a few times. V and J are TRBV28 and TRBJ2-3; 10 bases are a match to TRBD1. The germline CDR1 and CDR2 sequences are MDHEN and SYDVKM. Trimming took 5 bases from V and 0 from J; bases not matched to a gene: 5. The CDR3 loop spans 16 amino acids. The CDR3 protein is CASSHLGQGSTDTQYF. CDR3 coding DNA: TGTGCCAGCAGTCACCTGGGACAGGGGAGCACAGATACGCAGTATTTT.

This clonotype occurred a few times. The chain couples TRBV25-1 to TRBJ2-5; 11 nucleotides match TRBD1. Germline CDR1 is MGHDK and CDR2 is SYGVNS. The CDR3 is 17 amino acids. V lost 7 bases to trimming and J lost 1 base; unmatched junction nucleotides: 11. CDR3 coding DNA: TGTGCCAGCACCCCCCTCTTTGGGACAGGGGGCCAAGAGACCCAGTACTTC. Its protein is CASTPLFGTGGQETQYF.

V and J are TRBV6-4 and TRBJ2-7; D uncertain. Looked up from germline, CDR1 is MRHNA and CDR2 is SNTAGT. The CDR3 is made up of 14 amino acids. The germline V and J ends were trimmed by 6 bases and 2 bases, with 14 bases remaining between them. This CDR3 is CASRETGRPYEQYF. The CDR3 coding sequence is TGTGCCAGCAGGGAGACCGGCAGGCCCTACGAGCAGTACTTC.

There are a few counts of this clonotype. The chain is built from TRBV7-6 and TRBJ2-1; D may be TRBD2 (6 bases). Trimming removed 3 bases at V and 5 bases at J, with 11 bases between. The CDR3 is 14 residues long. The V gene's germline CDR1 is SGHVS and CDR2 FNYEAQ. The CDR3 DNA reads TGTGCCAGCAGCTTGTGGGGGGACCACAATGAGCAGTTCTTC. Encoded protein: CASSLWGDHNEQFF.

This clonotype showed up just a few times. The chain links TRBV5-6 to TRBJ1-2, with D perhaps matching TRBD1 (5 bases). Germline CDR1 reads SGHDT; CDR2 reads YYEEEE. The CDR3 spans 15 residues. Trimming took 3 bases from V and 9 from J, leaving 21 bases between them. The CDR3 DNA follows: TGTGCCAGCAGCTCGACCTTCCGGGACCCCGAGCGCTACACCTTC. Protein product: CASSSTFRDPERYTF. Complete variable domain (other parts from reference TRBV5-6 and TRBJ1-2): DAGVTQSPTHLIKTRGQQVTLRCSPKSGHDTVSWYQQALGQGPQFIFQYYEEEERQRGNFPDRFSGHQFPNYSSELNVNALLLGDSALYLCASSSTFRDPERYTFGSGTRLTVV.